This T cell receptor beta chain emerged from a study of blood T cell repertoires in COVID-19. Study-level background: Donors in the United States, Italy and Spain gave samples during acute or convalescent COVID-19.

There are 13 residues in the CDR3. Per the germline V gene, CDR1 is SGHKS and CDR2 is YYEKEE (reference sequence). V shed 5 bases and J 0 bases; nucleotides not matched to a gene: 2. The protocol was immunoSEQ multiplex PCR, while the TCRdb copy is restricted to in-frame clones and leaves out a portion. The sample lists about 100,000 clones, approximately 86% occurring once. Specimen: peripheral blood. The TCR comes from a man aged 45-60 years with active or convalescent COVID-19. The rearrangement joins TRBV5-5 to TRBJ2-7; 7 bases are a match to TRBD1. CDR3: CASRGTASYEQYF. Here the CDR3 DNA reads TGTGCCAGCAGAGGGACAGCCTCCTACGAGCAGTACTTC.